This T cell receptor (beta chain) was sequenced for a study of blood T cell repertoires in COVID-19. About the study: Specimens from acute and convalescent COVID-19 originated in the United States, Italy and Spain. From T cells, B-cell-depleted T cells, or PBMCs came the material, which was cDNA or gDNA.

Methods used by the authors: Reference gene primer amplification gave estimated nucleated cell counts. Profiled with immunoSEQ multiplex PCR; TCRdb holds only in-frame clones, not every one. V, J and clone size are taken as reported in that table, and D and trimming were inferred from the DNA itself. Of about 180,000 clones listed, approximately 83% are singletons. Germline V CDR1 and CDR2: SGHKS, YYEKEE (reference sequence). Trimming cost V 4 bases and J 5 bases; bases outside gene matches: 20. The CDR3 is 20 residues long. V gene TRBV5-5 combines with J gene TRBJ2-3; 12 bases are a match to TRBD2. Sequencing was performed on peripheral blood. The sequence came from a man aged 55 to 70 with acute or convalescent COVID-19. In nucleotides, the CDR3 is TGTGCCAGCAGCCGGCCGGGACAGGGGAGACTAGCGGGAGTAATAGATACGCAGTATTTT. This gives the protein CASSRPGQGRLAGVIDTQYF.